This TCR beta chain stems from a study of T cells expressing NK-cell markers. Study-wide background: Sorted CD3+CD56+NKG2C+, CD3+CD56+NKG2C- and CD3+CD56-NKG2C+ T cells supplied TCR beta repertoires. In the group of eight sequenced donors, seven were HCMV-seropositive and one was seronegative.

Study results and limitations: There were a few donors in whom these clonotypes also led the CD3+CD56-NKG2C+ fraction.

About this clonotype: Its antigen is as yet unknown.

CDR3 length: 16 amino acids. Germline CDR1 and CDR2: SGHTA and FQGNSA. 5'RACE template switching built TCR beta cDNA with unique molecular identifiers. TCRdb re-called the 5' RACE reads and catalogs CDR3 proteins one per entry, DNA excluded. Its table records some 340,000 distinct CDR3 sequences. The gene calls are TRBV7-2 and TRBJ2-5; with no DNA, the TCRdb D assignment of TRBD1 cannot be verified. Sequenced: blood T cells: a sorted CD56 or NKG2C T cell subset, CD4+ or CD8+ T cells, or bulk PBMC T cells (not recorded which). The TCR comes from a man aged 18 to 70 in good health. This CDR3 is CASSSQGGGIQETQYF. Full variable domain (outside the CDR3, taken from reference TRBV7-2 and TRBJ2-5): GAGVSQSPSNKVTEKGKDVELRCDPISGHTALYWYRQSLGQGLEFLIYFQGNSAPDKSGLPSDRFSAERTGGSVSTLTIQRTQQEDSAVYLCASSSQGGGIQETQYFGPGTRLLVL.